The rows below give T cell receptor beta chains drawn from one sample of a study of blood T cell repertoires in COVID-19. Data came from immunoSEQ multiplex PCR; TCRdb stores just in-frame clones and leaves some out. The repertoire holds about 160,000 clones, with more than 75% as singletons. The specimen was PBMCs or T cells enriched from blood (not recorded which). These receptors were obtained from a man aged 40-55 years who had recovered from COVID-19. CDR3s include the opening cysteine and the closing phenylalanine or tryptophan. The order of the fields is D gene, V gene, J gene, clone size, CDR3 protein, CDR3 DNA. The D gene is left open where the match is weak. Clone sizes are given selectively: once, few, many, or a class where the clone is expanded.

d_gene: TRBD1
v_gene: TRBV24-1
j_gene: TRBJ1-1
abundance: -
CDR3aa: CATSESTGGMNTEAFF
CDR3nt: TGTGCCACCAGTGAATCTACAGGGGGGATGAACACTGAAGCTTTCTTT

d_gene: -
v_gene: TRBV25-1
j_gene: TRBJ1-5
abundance: -
CDR3aa: CASNVDPKTGTNQPQHF
CDR3nt: TGTGCCAGCAATGTGGACCCGAAGACAGGTACCAATCAGCCCCAGCATTTT

d_gene: TRBD1
v_gene: TRBV9
j_gene: TRBJ1-6
abundance: -
CDR3aa: CASSRGTALNSPLHF
CDR3nt: TGTGCCAGCAGTCGTGGGACAGCCTTAAATTCACCCCTCCACTTT

d_gene: -
v_gene: TRBV13
j_gene: TRBJ2-5
abundance: -
CDR3aa: CASSLDRARGETQYF
CDR3nt: TGTGCCAGCAGCTTAGACAGGGCACGGGGAGAGACCCAGTACTTC

d_gene: -
v_gene: TRBV5-4
j_gene: TRBJ2-3
abundance: -
CDR3aa: CASSSGQIADTQYF
CDR3nt: TGTGCCAGCAGCTCCGGACAGATAGCAGATACGCAGTATTTT

d_gene: -
v_gene: TRBV4-2
j_gene: TRBJ2-5
abundance: once
CDR3aa: CASSQGQGRETQYF
CDR3nt: TGTGCCAGCAGCCAAGGCCAGGGAAGGGAGACCCAGTACTTC

d_gene: -
v_gene: TRBV27
j_gene: TRBJ2-5
abundance: -
CDR3aa: CASSGGTGKTQYF
CDR3nt: TGTGCCAGCTCGGGGGGCACGGGGAAGACCCAGTACTTC

d_gene: -
v_gene: TRBV2
j_gene: TRBJ1-2
abundance: -
CDR3aa: CASSELRQGHYGYTF
CDR3nt: TGTGCCAGCAGTGAACTGAGGCAGGGGCACTATGGCTACACCTTC

d_gene: -
v_gene: TRBV15
j_gene: TRBJ2-5
abundance: -
CDR3aa: CATSRIRGETQYF
CDR3nt: TGTGCCACCAGCAGGATCCGGGGGGAGACCCAGTACTTC

d_gene: -
v_gene: TRBV3-1/TRBV3-2
j_gene: TRBJ1-3
abundance: -
CDR3aa: CASSRGPSFTGSHSGNTIYF
CDR3nt: TGTGCCAGCAGCCGAGGGCCGTCGTTCACAGGGAGCCACTCTGGAAACACCATATATTTT

d_gene: -
v_gene: TRBV5-4
j_gene: TRBJ1-6
abundance: -
CDR3aa: CASSPSYNSPLHF
CDR3nt: TGTGCCAGCAGCCCCTCGTATAATTCACCCCTCCACTTT

d_gene: -
v_gene: TRBV11-2
j_gene: TRBJ2-7
abundance: -
CDR3aa: CASSPCEQYF
CDR3nt: TGTGCCAGCAGCCCCTGTGAGCAGTACTTC

d_gene: -
v_gene: TRBV18
j_gene: TRBJ2-4
abundance: -
CDR3aa: CASSTGGGGTKNIQYF
CDR3nt: TGTGCCAGCTCAACGGGTGGAGGGGGCACCAAAAACATTCAGTACTTC

d_gene: -
v_gene: TRBV14
j_gene: TRBJ1-1
abundance: -
CDR3aa: CASSLLQGSTEAFF
CDR3nt: TGTGCCAGCAGCCTCTTACAGGGAAGCACTGAAGCTTTCTTT

d_gene: TRBD2
v_gene: TRBV3-1/TRBV3-2
j_gene: TRBJ2-3
abundance: -
CDR3aa: CASSRGGKVGGTDTQYF
CDR3nt: TGTGCCAGCAGCCGGGGGGGTAAAGTCGGTGGCACAGATACGCAGTATTTT

d_gene: TRBD2
v_gene: TRBV7-6
j_gene: TRBJ2-2
abundance: -
CDR3aa: CASSLGLAVNTGELFF
CDR3nt: TGTGCCAGCAGCTTAGGACTAGCGGTGAACACCGGGGAGCTGTTTTTT

d_gene: TRBD1
v_gene: TRBV18
j_gene: TRBJ1-1
abundance: -
CDR3aa: CASSDYRGRVNTEAFF
CDR3nt: TGTGCCAGCTCAGACTACAGGGGCCGAGTGAACACTGAAGCTTTCTTT

d_gene: -
v_gene: TRBV2
j_gene: TRBJ2-2
abundance: few
CDR3aa: CASSVQLRGELFF
CDR3nt: TGTGCCAGCAGTGTACAGCTTCGCGGGGAGCTGTTTTTT

d_gene: -
v_gene: TRBV5-1
j_gene: TRBJ1-2
abundance: -
CDR3aa: CASSLASSGSNRGYTF
CDR3nt: TGCGCCAGCAGCTTGGCTTCATCCGGGTCAAATCGTGGCTACACCTTC

d_gene: -
v_gene: TRBV6-5
j_gene: TRBJ2-5
abundance: -
CDR3aa: CASSYQQLQETQYF
CDR3nt: TGTGCCAGCAGTTACCAGCAACTACAAGAGACCCAGTACTTC

d_gene: -
v_gene: TRBV10-3
j_gene: TRBJ1-6
abundance: -
CDR3aa: CSGRSKTGSPLHF
CDR3nt: TGTTCCGGGAGGTCTAAGACTGGTTCACCCCTCCACTTT

d_gene: -
v_gene: TRBV7-3
j_gene: TRBJ2-3
abundance: once
CDR3aa: CASSLTGGRDTQYF
CDR3nt: TGTGCCAGCAGCTTAACTGGTGGGAGAGATACGCAGTATTTT

d_gene: TRBD1
v_gene: TRBV10-2
j_gene: TRBJ2-5
abundance: -
CDR3aa: CATSRATGMEETQYF
CDR3nt: TGCGCCACTTCCCGGGCGACAGGGATGGAAGAGACCCAGTACTTC

d_gene: -
v_gene: TRBV11-2
j_gene: TRBJ2-2
abundance: -
CDR3aa: CASSLRPGTNTGELFF
CDR3nt: TGTGCCAGCAGCTTACGACCGGGGACGAACACCGGGGAGCTGTTTTTT

d_gene: -
v_gene: TRBV18
j_gene: TRBJ2-1
abundance: -
CDR3aa: CASTQSGGQGLNEQFF
CDR3nt: TGTGCCAGCACCCAATCCGGGGGGCAGGGTCTCAATGAGCAGTTCTTC

d_gene: -
v_gene: TRBV29-1
j_gene: TRBJ2-3
abundance: -
CDR3aa: CSVEGGSATDTQYF
CDR3nt: TGCAGCGTTGAAGGCGGGTCAGCCACAGATACGCAGTATTTT

d_gene: -
v_gene: TRBV11-2
j_gene: TRBJ1-4
abundance: -
CDR3aa: CASSTGPTGLGNEKLFF
CDR3nt: TGTGCCAGCAGCACGGGTCCTACAGGGTTGGGGAATGAAAAACTGTTTTTT

d_gene: -
v_gene: TRBV30
j_gene: TRBJ1-1
abundance: -
CDR3aa: CAWSGSAGALNTEAFF
CDR3nt: TGTGCCTGGAGTGGGTCGGCAGGGGCCCTGAACACTGAAGCTTTCTTT

d_gene: TRBD1
v_gene: TRBV10-3
j_gene: TRBJ1-6
abundance: -
CDR3aa: CAISESGQGGSPLHF
CDR3nt: TGTGCCATCAGTGAGTCTGGACAGGGGGGATCACCCCTCCACTTT

d_gene: -
v_gene: TRBV5-4
j_gene: TRBJ2-1
abundance: -
CDR3aa: CASSLRNSLNEQFF
CDR3nt: TGTGCCAGCAGCTTGAGGAATAGCCTCAATGAGCAGTTCTTC

d_gene: -
v_gene: TRBV5-6
j_gene: TRBJ2-5
abundance: -
CDR3aa: CASSLWLAEETQYF
CDR3nt: TGTGCCAGCAGCTTGTGGTTAGCGGAAGAGACCCAGTACTTC

d_gene: TRBD1
v_gene: TRBV19
j_gene: TRBJ2-7
abundance: -
CDR3aa: CASSIIGQGPYEQYF
CDR3nt: TGTGCCAGTAGTATAATAGGACAGGGACCCTACGAGCAGTACTTC

d_gene: -
v_gene: TRBV3-1/TRBV3-2
j_gene: TRBJ2-7
abundance: many
CDR3aa: CASSPGSYEQYF
CDR3nt: TGTGCCAGCAGCCCAGGCTCCTACGAGCAGTACTTC

d_gene: TRBD1
v_gene: TRBV6-5
j_gene: TRBJ1-1
abundance: -
CDR3aa: CASRGQGRDTEAFF
CDR3nt: TGTGCCAGCAGGGGACAGGGACGGGACACTGAAGCTTTCTTT

d_gene: -
v_gene: TRBV11-2
j_gene: TRBJ1-1
abundance: -
CDR3aa: CASSLEGGGLTEAFF
CDR3nt: TGTGCCAGCAGCTTAGAGGGAGGGGGGCTCACTGAAGCTTTCTTT

d_gene: -
v_gene: TRBV18
j_gene: TRBJ2-2
abundance: -
CDR3aa: CASSPGLTNTGELFF
CDR3nt: TGTGCCAGCTCACCTGGACTCACGAACACCGGGGAGCTGTTTTTT